Listed here are 22 T cell receptor beta chains from one sample, sequenced in a study of cytomegalovirus exposure and HLA in healthy donors. Primers for the PCR totalled 60 Vbeta and 13 Jbeta. Only in-frame clones appear in the TCRdb table, and some are missing; sequencing was by immunoSEQ multiplex PCR. The profile shows fewer than 200,000 clones, 80% to 90% of them singletons. Input material: PBMCs. These receptors originate from a woman aged 18 to 35 in good health and CMV-seronegative.

V and J are TRBV5-6 and TRBJ2-2; 9 bases map to TRBD2. After removal of 1 base from V and 5 bases from J, the junction contained 3 bases not matched to a gene. This CDR3 comprises 15 residues. The germline V gene has CDR1 SGHDT and CDR2 YYEEEE. The CDR3 DNA reads TGTGCCAGCAGCTTGCCTAGCGGGACTACCGGGGAGCTGTTTTTT. Translated: CASSLPSGTTGELFF.

The chain couples TRBV6-1 to TRBJ1-3; 10 nucleotides agree with TRBD1. With 6 bases clipped from V and 2 bases from J, the junction kept 4 bases outside the gene matches. Per the germline V gene, CDR1 is MNHNS and CDR2 is SASEGT. The CDR3 sequence is 15 residues long. CDR3 sequence (DNA): TGTGCCAGCAGACTAGGACAGGGGGCTGGAAACACCATATATTTT. Its translation is CASRLGQGAGNTIYF.

This clone came up once. The V call is TRBV6-1, the J call TRBJ2-7, with D possibly TRBD1 on 5 matching bases. V lost 7 bases, J lost 2 bases, and 12 bases lay in between. Germline CDR1 reads MNHNS; CDR2 reads SASEGT. The CDR3 spans 13 residues. The DNA of the CDR3 is TGTGCCAGCAAGGTGACAGAGCCCTACGAGCAGTACTTC. Its protein product is CASKVTEPYEQYF.

This clone has just one count. The CDR3 nucleotides read TGCGCCAGCAGCTTGAATTCGGGACAGGGCTATGGCTACACCTTC. Amino acid sequence: CASSLNSGQGYGYTF. This chain uses TRBV5-1 with TRBJ1-2; 9 nucleotides line up with TRBD1. The CDR3 extends over 15 amino acids. V trimming: 1 base; J trimming: 4 bases; junction bases outside the gene matches: 5. Per the germline V gene, CDR1 is SGHRS and CDR2 is YFSETQ. Full variable domain (outside the CDR3, taken from reference TRBV5-1 and TRBJ1-2): KAGVTQTPRYLIKTRGQQVTLSCSPISGHRSVSWYQQTPGQGLQFLFEYFSETQRNKGNFPGRFSGRQFSNSRSEMNVSTLELGDSALYLCASSLNSGQGYGYTFGSGTRLTVV.

This clone was counted between two and nine times. This chain uses TRBV6-5 with TRBJ2-7; 10 nucleotides align to TRBD2. Germline V gene lookup returns CDR1 MNHEY and CDR2 SVGAGI. The J segment lost 5 bases and the V segment lost 3 bases, leaving 4 bases of the junction unmatched. The CDR3 consists of 14 residues. The CDR3 region is CASSYGLAGDEQYF. The CDR3 DNA follows: TGTGCCAGCAGTTATGGGCTAGCGGGAGACGAGCAGTACTTC.

The gene calls are TRBV6-4 and TRBJ2-3, with TRBD1 identical over 7 bases. There are 15 residues in the CDR3. Germline assignment: CDR1 MRHNA and CDR2 SNTAGT. The ends lost 5 bases at V and 0 bases at J; junction bases unmatched: 5. CDR3 in amino acids: CASSPGTVSTDTQYF. The DNA of the CDR3 is TGTGCCAGCAGTCCCGGGACAGTTAGCACAGATACGCAGTATTTT.

V is TRBV4-2 and J is TRBJ1-3; D is possibly TRBD1 (5 bases). CDR1 and CDR2 from the germline V gene are LGHNA and YNFKEQ. V lost 0 bases and J 3 bases, leaving 18 bases between the germline ends. This CDR3 is built from 18 residues. The CDR3 DNA reads TGTGCCAGCAGCCAAGATCCGGCGGTACAGGCTGTTGGAAACACCATATATTTT. As protein: CASSQDPAVQAVGNTIYF.

This chain uses TRBV29-1 with TRBJ2-3; 7 bases are shared with TRBD2. From germline, CDR1 is SQVTM and CDR2 ANQGSEA. The CDR3 contains 15 residues. Trimming cost V 1 base and J 6 bases; bases outside gene matches: 10. In DNA form, the CDR3 reads TGCAGCGTTGAAGGCGGGGGTGGTATTAGGGATACGCAGTATTTT. Translation: CSVEGGGGIRDTQYF.

V gene TRBV7-9 combines with J gene TRBJ2-6, with TRBD2 as a possible D gene (5 bases). The CDR3 is 15 amino acids. Trimming stripped 5 bases from V and 0 bases from J, with 8 bases between. The V gene's germline CDR1 is SEHNR and CDR2 FQNEAQ (reference sequence). As DNA, the CDR3 is TGTGCCAGCAGCCCCCGGGGCTCTGGGGCCAACGTCCTGACTTTC. Protein: CASSPRGSGANVLTF.

This clone was counted a few times. The chain recombines TRBV5-1 with TRBJ2-7; 8 bases are shared with TRBD1. V lost 3 bases and J lost 6; bases outside the gene matches: 11. Per germline, CDR1 SGHRS and CDR2 YFSETQ. CDR3 length equals 15 residues. The CDR3 DNA reads TGCGCCAGCAGCTGGACCCCGGGACAGGACCTCGAGCAGTACTTC. This gives the protein CASSWTPGQDLEQYF.

The chain carries TRBV7-8 and TRBJ1-5, with TRBD1 matching over 10 bases. The CDR3 contains 15 residues. The junction had 3 bases not matched to a gene; V was cut back by 5 bases and J by 2 bases. CDR1 SGHVS and CDR2 FQNEAQ come from the germline V gene. CDR3 sequence: CASSPGTGGNQPQHF. As DNA, the CDR3 is TGTGCCAGCAGCCCCGGGACAGGGGGCAATCAGCCCCAGCATTTT.

A single count supports this clone. V and J are TRBV7-9 and TRBJ2-3; TRBD2 matches at 8 bases. V shed 6 bases, J shed 1 base, and the junction held 6 bases outside the gene matches. The CDR3 runs 15 residues. Per the germline V gene, CDR1 is SEHNR and CDR2 is FQNEAQ (reference sequence). The CDR3 region is CASRLSGIGTDTQYF. The CDR3 DNA reads TGTGCCAGCAGACTTAGCGGGATAGGCACAGATACGCAGTATTTT.

The chain has TRBV27 and TRBJ2-1, with TRBD2 matching over 7 bases. J lost 7 bases, V lost 2 bases, and 5 bases had no gene match. The CDR3 has 14 amino acids. The V gene's germline CDR1 is MNHEY and CDR2 SMNVEV (reference sequence). The CDR3 DNA sequence: TGTGCCAGCAGTTTACCGGGAGGTCTAAATGAGCAGTTCTTC. Protein product: CASSLPGGLNEQFF.

This clone appeared once. The chain combines TRBV30 with TRBJ2-6; the match to TRBD1 covers 7 bases. Per the germline V gene, CDR1 is GTSNPN and CDR2 is SVGIG (reference sequence). V gave up 6 bases and J gave up 2 bases; unmatched junction bases: 4. The CDR3 extends over 14 amino acids. The CDR3 sequence is CACFTGAGANVLTF. CDR3 nucleotide sequence: TGTGCCTGCTTCACAGGGGCTGGGGCCAACGTCCTGACTTTC. Looking up the rest from reference TRBV30 and TRBJ2-6 gives the full variable domain: SQTIHQWPATLVQPVGSPLSLECTVEGTSNPNLYWYRQAAGRGLQLLFYSVGIGQISSEVPQNLSASRPQDRQFILSSKKLLLSDSGFYLCACFTGAGANVLTFGAGSRLTVL.

The CDR3 loop reads CASSQIDRMNTEAFF. The CDR3 DNA is TGTGCCAGCAGCCAGATCGACAGAATGAACACTGAAGCTTTCTTT. The chain has TRBV5-6 and TRBJ1-1; TRBD1 is a possible D gene (5 bases). Trimming removed 4 bases from V and 0 bases from J, with 13 bases in between. The germline gives CDR1 SGHDT, CDR2 YYEEEE. The CDR3 runs 15 residues.

The genes are TRBV4-1 and TRBJ2-2, with a tentative D call TRBD2 (5 bases). The length of the CDR3 is 17 residues. V was cut by 0 bases and J by 0 bases, with 11 bases left in between. The germline CDR1 and CDR2 sequences are MGHRA and YSYEKL. As DNA, the CDR3 is TGCGCCAGCAGCCAAGACCCACCGGAGGCGAACACCGGGGAGCTGTTTTTT. Amino acids: CASSQDPPEANTGELFF.

The rearrangement uses TRBV7-2 and TRBJ1-5, with a tentative D call TRBD1 (5 bases). Trimming took 3 bases from V and 7 from J, leaving 16 bases between them. CDR3 length: 15 residues. CDR1 and CDR2 from the germline V gene are SGHTA and FQGNSA. CDR3 sequence reads: CASSFAGEGFQPQHF. The CDR3 bases are TGTGCCAGCAGCTTCGCGGGGGAGGGGTTCCAGCCCCAGCATTTT.

The V call is TRBV11-3, the J call TRBJ2-3; TRBD1 matches at 7 bases. The V gene's germline CDR1 is SGHNT and CDR2 YENEEA. The length of the CDR3 is 17 residues. V lost 5 bases, J lost 1 base, and 12 bases stayed unmatched. The CDR3 loop is CASSQTGTVYRTDTQYF. The CDR3, as DNA: TGTGCCAGCAGCCAGACAGGGACAGTGTATCGCACAGATACGCAGTATTTT.

The chain has TRBV7-2 and TRBJ2-2, with TRBD2 matching over 12 bases. Losses at the gene ends were 4 bases for V and 5 bases for J; bases not matched to a gene: 5. The CDR3 has 16 amino acids. The V gene's germline CDR1 is SGHTA and CDR2 FQGNSA. The CDR3 loop reads CASSWTLAGGTGELFF. The CDR3, as DNA: TGTGCCAGCAGCTGGACACTAGCGGGAGGAACCGGGGAGCTGTTTTTT. Based on the CDR3 plus reference TRBV7-2 and TRBJ2-2, the full variable domain is GAGVSQSPSNKVTEKGKDVELRCDPISGHTALYWYRQSLGQGLEFLIYFQGNSAPDKSGLPSDRFSAERTGGSVSTLTIQRTQQEDSAVYLCASSWTLAGGTGELFFGEGSRLTVL.

The V and J genes are TRBV6-5 and TRBJ2-7; D is uncertain. The V and J ends lost 5 bases and 6 bases respectively, with 8 bases between them. The germline gives CDR1 MNHEY, CDR2 SVGAGI. There are 11 residues in the CDR3. The CDR3 reads CASSPVSEQYF. CDR3 in DNA: TGTGCCAGCAGTCCCGTTAGCGAGCAGTACTTC.

The V and J genes are TRBV30 and TRBJ1-2; 7 bases fit TRBD1. CDR1 and CDR2 from the germline V gene are GTSNPN and SVGIG (reference sequence). V trimming: 2 bases; J trimming: 4 bases; junction bases outside the gene matches: 7. The CDR3 has 14 amino acids. This chain's CDR3 is CAWSLGGAGYGYTF. CDR3 DNA sequence: TGTGCCTGGAGTCTAGGGGGCGCAGGCTATGGCTACACCTTC.

The chain links TRBV2 to TRBJ1-6; no firm D call. The CDR3 runs 12 residues. Germline V gives CDR1 SNHLY, CDR2 FYNNEI. V shed 6 bases and J shed 7 bases, with 7 bases lying between them. The CDR3 here is CASSAGNSPLHF. For the CDR3, the DNA is TGTGCCAGCAGCGCAGGAAATTCACCCCTCCACTTT.